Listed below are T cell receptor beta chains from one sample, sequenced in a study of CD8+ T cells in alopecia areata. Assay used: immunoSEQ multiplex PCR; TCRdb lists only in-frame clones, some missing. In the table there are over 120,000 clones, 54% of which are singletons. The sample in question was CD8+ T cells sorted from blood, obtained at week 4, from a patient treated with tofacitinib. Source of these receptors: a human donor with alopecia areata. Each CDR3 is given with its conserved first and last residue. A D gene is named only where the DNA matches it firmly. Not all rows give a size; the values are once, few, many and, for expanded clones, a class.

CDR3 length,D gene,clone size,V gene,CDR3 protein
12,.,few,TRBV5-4,CASSWDDSGYTF
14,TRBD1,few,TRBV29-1,CSVLQDRGSYEQYF
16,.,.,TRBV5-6,CASSLDALDTYNEQFF
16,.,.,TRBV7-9,CASRDSWTADTDTQYF
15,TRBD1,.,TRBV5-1,CASRDSGGWAETQYF
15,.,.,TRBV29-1,CSVEALEGANEKLFF
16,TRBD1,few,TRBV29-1,CSVEDRDRARPYGYTF
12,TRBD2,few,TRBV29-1,CSGTSGEDEQYF
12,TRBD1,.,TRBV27,CASTKTGDEQFF
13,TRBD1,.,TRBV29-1,CSVAGQGKNIQYF
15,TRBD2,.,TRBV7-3,CASSLLAGGKNIQYF
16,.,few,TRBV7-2,CASSPESERATGELFF
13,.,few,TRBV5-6,CASSLYSSYEQYF
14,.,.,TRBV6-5,CASSYGQGNQPQHF
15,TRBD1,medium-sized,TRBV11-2,CASSSNGQGDGKLFF
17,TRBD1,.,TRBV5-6,CASSGRTGTATVYGYTF
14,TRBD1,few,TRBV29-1,CSGLTGGKDYGYTF
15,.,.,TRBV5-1,CASSLFRGRYNEQFF
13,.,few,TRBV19,CASSIGFNQPQHF
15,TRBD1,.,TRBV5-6,CASSLETGGRDEQYF
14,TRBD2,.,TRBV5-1,CASSSVGLADEQFF
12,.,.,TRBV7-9,CASSQGGYEQYF
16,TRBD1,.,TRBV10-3,CAISEDRASLKGEQYF
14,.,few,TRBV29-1,CSAQEGGSNQPQHF
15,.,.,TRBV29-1,CSVEDLGQPSYGYTF
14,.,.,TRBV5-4,CASRFVGGTDTQYF
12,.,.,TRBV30,CAWSPGENIQYF
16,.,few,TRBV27,CASSLLLGSGANVLTF
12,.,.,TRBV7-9,CAGQATNEKLFF
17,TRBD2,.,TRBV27,CASSAGLAGGYTDTQYF
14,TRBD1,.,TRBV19,CASSIRDRDQPQHF
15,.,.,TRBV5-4,CASSRRGSYNSPLHF
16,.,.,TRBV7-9,CASSFEGSSSYNEQFF
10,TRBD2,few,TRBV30,CAGRAMEQFF
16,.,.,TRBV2,CASTRRHPADNSPLHF
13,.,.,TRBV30,CAWSAGSQETQYF